What follows is one TCR beta chain and its context. Its specificity is unknown. The sample comes from a study of CD8+CD57+ T cells in acquired aplastic anemia. Study outcomes and limitations: CD8+CD57+ cells (from patients) displayed lower diversity than the total CD4+ and CD8+ pools did.

Using genomic DNA as the template, TCR beta VDJ and CDR3 profiling was carried out. TCRdb used MiXCR to reprocess the reads, holding one entry per CDR3 protein. There are about 16,000 distinct CDR3 sequences in the sample; over 35% occur only once, and around 85% lies in the top ten. It was patients with CD8+CD57+ cell expansion by flow cytometry who were chosen for sequencing. Germline CDR1 LGHDT, CDR2 YNNKEL (reference sequence). Deletions cut 0 bases from V and 6 bases from J, with 12 bases between. This CDR3 is 14 amino acids long. The V and J genes are TRBV3-1 and TRBJ2-7, with D uncertain. The material sequenced was CD8+CD57+ T cells sorted from PBMCs. Subset specified: bead-enriched CD8+CD57+ effector memory T cells from SAA patients. The receptor was isolated from a human donor with aplastic anemia. The CDR3 nucleotides read TGTGCCAGCAGCCAAGATCGTACAGCCTTCGAGCAGTACTTC. Residues: CASSQDRTAFEQYF.